The 8 T cell receptor beta chains below were found in one sample sequenced in a study of blood T cell repertoires in COVID-19. Produced via immunoSEQ multiplex PCR; TCRdb's table is partial and in-frame only. Of about 160,000 clones listed, approximately 81% are singletons. Sequenced sample: peripheral blood. The receptors come from a human donor with acute or convalescent COVID-19. The donor label of this sample is uncertain.

The chain uses TRBV5-1 and TRBJ2-2; weak D call: TRBD1 (5 bases). Germline V gene sequence: CDR1 SGHRS, CDR2 YFSETQ. The length of the CDR3 is 15 residues. V was clipped by 0 bases and J by 0 bases, with 6 bases between them. The CDR3 DNA reads as TGCGCCAGCAGCTTGGGACAGACGAACACCGGGGAGCTGTTTTTT. Protein product: CASSLGQTNTGELFF.

This chain connects TRBV25-1 to TRBJ1-2, with TRBD1 matching 7 bases. Germline lookup yields CDR1 MGHDK and CDR2 SYGVNS. V dropped 2 bases and J dropped 7; count of bases not matched to a gene: 10. This CDR3 is built from 15 residues. Here the CDR3 DNA reads TGTGCCAGCAGTGAACCCGGACAGGCCCGGAGTGGCTACACCTTC. It codes for CASSEPGQARSGYTF.

This chain connects TRBV5-1 to TRBJ1-1, with 9 bases that match TRBD1. The CDR3 loop spans 13 amino acids. Germline CDR1 is SGHRS and CDR2 is YFSETQ. V gave up 2 bases and J gave up 8 bases; unmatched junction bases: 4. The DNA of the CDR3 is TGCGCCAGCAGCTTCGGTGGGACAGGGGAAGCTTTCTTT. Translation: CASSFGGTGEAFF.

The V call is TRBV19, the J call TRBJ2-5, with 7 bases aligning to TRBD2. The CDR3 loop spans 17 amino acids. V was pared by 0 bases and J by 5 bases, with 12 bases of the junction left unmatched. CDR1 is LNHDA and CDR2 is SQIVND in the germline V gene (reference sequence). CDR3 nucleotides: TGTGCCAGTAGTATAGATAGGGACCTCCGGGAGGACGAGACCCAGTACTTC. Amino acids: CASSIDRDLREDETQYF. Full variable domain (remainder filled in from reference TRBV19 and TRBJ2-5): DGGITQSPKYLFRKEGQNVTLSCEQNLNHDAMYWYRQDPGQGLRLIYYSQIVNDFQKGDIAEGYSVSREKKESFPLTVTSAQKNPTAFYLCASSIDRDLREDETQYFGPGTRLLVL.

The rearrangement links TRBV7-2 to TRBJ1-6, with D possibly being TRBD1 (6 bases). Per the germline V gene, CDR1 is SGHTA and CDR2 is FQGNSA. This CDR3 is 15 amino acids long. V was cut by 1 base and J by 4 bases, with 8 bases left in between. CDR3 protein: CASSLGGQYNSPLHF. The CDR3 DNA reads as TGTGCCAGCAGCTTAGGGGGGCAGTATAATTCACCCCTCCACTTT.

This chain links TRBV28 with TRBJ2-7; D gene ambiguous. The V gene lost 6 bases and the J gene lost 4 bases, with 7 bases spanning the gap. CDR1 and CDR2 (germline): MDHEN, SYDVKM. The CDR3 has 11 residues. The DNA of the CDR3 is TGTGCCAGCAGAAGCCTGTACGAGCAGTACTTC. Protein sequence: CASRSLYEQYF.

The chain joins TRBV19 to TRBJ1-4; no clear D gene. Looked up from germline, CDR1 is LNHDA and CDR2 is SQIVND (reference sequence). This CDR3 region has 16 residues. V gave up 7 bases and J gave up 0 bases, with 15 bases separating them. The CDR3 reads CASMEEGVATNEKLFF. CDR3 sequence (DNA): TGTGCCAGTATGGAGGAGGGAGTTGCAACTAATGAAAAACTGTTTTTT.

This chain uses TRBV27 with TRBJ1-2; the D gene is possibly TRBD1 (5 bases). The CDR3 is 14 residues long. The V gene lost 1 base and the J gene lost 4 bases, with 10 bases spanning the gap. CDR1 and CDR2 from the germline V gene are MNHEY and SMNVEV (reference sequence). The CDR3 loop is CASSLWGGTYGYTF. CDR3 bases: TGTGCCAGCAGTTTATGGGGCGGAACCTATGGCTACACCTTC.